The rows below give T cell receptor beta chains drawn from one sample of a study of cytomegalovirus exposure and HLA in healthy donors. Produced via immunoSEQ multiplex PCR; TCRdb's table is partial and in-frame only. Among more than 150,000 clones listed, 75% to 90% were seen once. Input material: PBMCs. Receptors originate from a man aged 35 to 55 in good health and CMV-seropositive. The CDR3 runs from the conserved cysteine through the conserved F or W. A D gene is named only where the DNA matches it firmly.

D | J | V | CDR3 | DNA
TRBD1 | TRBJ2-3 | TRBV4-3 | CASSQGLGQGTDTQYF | TGCGCCAGCAGCCAAGGGCTAGGACAGGGTACAGATACGCAGTATTTT
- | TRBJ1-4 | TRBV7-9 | CASSRDGEFNEKLFF | TGTGCCAGCAGCAGAGATGGGGAGTTTAATGAAAAACTGTTTTTT
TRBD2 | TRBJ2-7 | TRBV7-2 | CASSLMTAGGAPYEQYF | TGTGCCAGCAGCTTAATGACAGCGGGGGGGGCCCCCTACGAGCAGTACTTC
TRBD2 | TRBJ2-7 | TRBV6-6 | CASKHRGVYEQYF | TGTGCCAGCAAACACCGGGGGGTCTACGAGCAGTACTTC
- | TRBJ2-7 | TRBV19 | CASSISPGDEQYF | TGTGCCAGTAGTATTTCCCCAGGGGACGAGCAGTACTTC
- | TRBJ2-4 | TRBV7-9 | CASSFAGGAKNIQYF | TGTGCCAGCAGCTTTGCAGGGGGGGCCAAAAACATTCAGTACTTC
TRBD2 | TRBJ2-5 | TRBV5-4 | CASSSGLAGDSLETQYF | TGTGCCAGCAGCTCGGGACTAGCGGGGGACTCTTTAGAGACCCAGTACTTC
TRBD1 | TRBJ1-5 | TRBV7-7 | CASTQRLGQGVGQPQHF | TGTGCTAGCACCCAAAGGCTAGGACAGGGGGTGGGTCAGCCCCAGCATTTT
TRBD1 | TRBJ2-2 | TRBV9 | CASSALLSTGAGELFF | TGTGCCAGCAGCGCTCTACTTTCGACAGGGGCCGGGGAGCTGTTTTTT
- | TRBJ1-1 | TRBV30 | CAWTGTEAFF | TGTGCCTGGACGGGCACTGAAGCTTTCTTT
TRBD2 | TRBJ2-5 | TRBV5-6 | CASSWGAGETQYF | TGTGCCAGCAGCTGGGGAGCGGGGGAGACCCAGTACTTC
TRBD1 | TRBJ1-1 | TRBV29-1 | CSVDGQGADTEAFF | TGCAGCGTTGACGGGCAGGGGGCGGACACTGAAGCTTTCTTT
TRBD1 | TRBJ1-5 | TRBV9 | CASSRGDSEKWPQHF | TGTGCCAGCTCCCGAGGGGACAGCGAAAAGTGGCCCCAGCATTTT
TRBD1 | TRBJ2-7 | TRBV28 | CASSLGGQGPHEQYF | TGTGCCAGCAGTTTGGGTGGACAGGGTCCCCACGAGCAGTACTTC
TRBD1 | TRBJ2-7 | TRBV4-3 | CASSREGTGAKQYF | TGCGCCAGCAGCCGAGAGGGAACAGGGGCTAAGCAGTACTTC
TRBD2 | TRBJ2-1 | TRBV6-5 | CATLSGGPYNEQFF | TGTGCCACCCTTAGCGGGGGGCCCTACAATGAGCAGTTCTTC